The present TCR beta chain was sequenced within a study of blood T cell repertoires in COVID-19. Background on the study: Acute and convalescent COVID-19 specimens originated in the United States, Italy and Spain. T cells, B-cell-depleted T cells, or PBMCs provided the cDNA or gDNA that served as material.

In the authors' workflow: It was from reference gene primer amplification that nucleated cell counts were estimated. Assay used: immunoSEQ multiplex PCR; TCRdb lists only in-frame clones, some missing. V, J and clone size are taken as reported in that table, and D and trimming were inferred from the DNA itself. The sample consists of over 200,000 clones, approximately 84% of them appearing once. J gave up 9 bases and V 8 bases, and 17 bases lay outside the gene matches. Germline lookup yields CDR1 MNHEY and CDR2 SMNVEV (reference sequence). CDR3 length equals 16 residues. The source material was peripheral blood. This receptor was identified in a man between 40 and 49 years old with active or convalescent COVID-19. This chain uses TRBV27 with TRBJ2-3; 10 bases match TRBD1. The CDR3 is CASALNGTGAKETQYF. CDR3 in DNA: TGTGCCAGCGCCCTGAACGGGACAGGGGCGAAGGAAACGCAGTATTTT.